The T cell receptor beta chain under discussion was sequenced for a study of CD8 T cells in Susac syndrome. Study findings and constraints: Susac-specific public clones were found in both the total CD8+ and the CD8+ TEMRA repertoires, with approximately 16 in the former and roughly five in the latter. Clonal expansion was present among Susac CD8+ cells. This expansion reached its peak in TEMRA cells and in active patients.

The CDR3 runs to 17 residues. V gave up 2 bases and J gave up 0 bases; unmatched junction bases: 8. Points on this clonotype: Its antigen is currently unknown.

After extraction with the RNeasy kit, roughly 0.5 to 1 ug of the RNA was reverse transcribed using random hexamers. TCRdb passed the immunoSEQ multiplex PCR reads through MiXCR, listing each CDR3 protein once. The table includes roughly 80,000 distinct CDR3 sequences, approximately 93% detected once. The sequenced sample was CD8+ T cells from PBMCs. V gene TRBV12-3 or TRBV12-4 combines with J gene TRBJ1-1; 8 positions agree with TRBD1. The sequence was collected from a human donor with Susac syndrome. The CDR3 sequence is CASSLSGQGFMNTEAFF. For the CDR3, the DNA is TGTGCCAGCAGTTTAAGTGGACAGGGTTTTATGAACACTGAAGCTTTCTTT.